A selection of T cell receptor beta chains follows, all from one sample in a study of radiation and T cells in renal cell carcinoma. Sequencing was performed with immunoSEQ multiplex PCR; in TCRdb, only in-frame clones are kept and a portion is missing. Here the sample spans some 150,000 clones, around four fifths being singletons. This sample comprised blood, obtained from a patient whose treatment included radiotherapy and nephrectomy. The receptor source for this set is a woman between 50 and 59 years old with renal cell carcinoma. Both conserved end residues are trimmed from each CDR3. Rows give clone size only sometimes, using once, few, many, or a class for an expanded clone.

clone size	V gene	J gene	CDR3 protein
NA	TRBV6-5	TRBJ1-3	ASSSAESGNTIY
NA	TRBV5-1	TRBJ2-2	ASSPNVPQNTGELF
few	TRBV18	TRBJ2-2	ASSPGQGMVGELF
NA	TRBV7-9	TRBJ1-2	ASSLAGTGGYGYT
NA	TRBV27	TRBJ1-6	ASREGESPLH
NA	TRBV4-3	TRBJ2-2	ASSQSHTGELF
NA	TRBV7-9	TRBJ1-3	ASSLVNSNTIY
NA	TRBV29-1	TRBJ2-7	SVERTVDSYEQY
NA	TRBV2	TRBJ2-3	ASSERPGLPTDTQY
NA	TRBV7-2	TRBJ2-7	ASSTSGTDSYEQY
NA	TRBV4-3	TRBJ2-7	ASSQNFPGQRLSYEQY